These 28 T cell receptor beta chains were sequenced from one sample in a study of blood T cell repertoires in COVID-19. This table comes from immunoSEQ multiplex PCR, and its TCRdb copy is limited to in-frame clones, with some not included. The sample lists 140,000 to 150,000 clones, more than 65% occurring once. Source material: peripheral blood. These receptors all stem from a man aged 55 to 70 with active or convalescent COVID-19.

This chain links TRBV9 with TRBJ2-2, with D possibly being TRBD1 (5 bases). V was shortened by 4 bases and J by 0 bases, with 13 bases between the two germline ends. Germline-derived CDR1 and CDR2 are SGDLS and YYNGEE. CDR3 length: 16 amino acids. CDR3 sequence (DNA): TGTGCCAGCAGCCTGCAGGACACCACGAACACCGGGGAGCTGTTTTTT. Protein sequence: CASSLQDTTNTGELFF.

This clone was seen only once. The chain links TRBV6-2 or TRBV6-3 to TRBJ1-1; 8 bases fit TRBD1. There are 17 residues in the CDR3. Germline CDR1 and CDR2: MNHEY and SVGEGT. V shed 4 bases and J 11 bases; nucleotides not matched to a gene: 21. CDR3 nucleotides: TGTGCCAGCAGTTGGCCACCTCCGGGACAGGCCAACTATGGGGCTTTCTTT. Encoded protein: CASSWPPPGQANYGAFF.

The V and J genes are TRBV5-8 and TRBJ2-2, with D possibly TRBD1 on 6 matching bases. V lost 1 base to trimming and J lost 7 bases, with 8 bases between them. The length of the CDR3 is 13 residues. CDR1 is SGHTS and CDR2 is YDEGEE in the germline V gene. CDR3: CASSLTGFGELFF. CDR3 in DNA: TGTGCCAGCAGCTTGACAGGGTTCGGGGAGCTGTTTTTT.

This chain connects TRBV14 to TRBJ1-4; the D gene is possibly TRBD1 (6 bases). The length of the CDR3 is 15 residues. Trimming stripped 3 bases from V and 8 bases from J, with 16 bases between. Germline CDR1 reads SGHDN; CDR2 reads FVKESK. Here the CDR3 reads CASSHGQRLGEKLFF. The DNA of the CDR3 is TGTGCCAGCAGCCATGGACAGAGACTTGGGGAAAAACTGTTTTTT.

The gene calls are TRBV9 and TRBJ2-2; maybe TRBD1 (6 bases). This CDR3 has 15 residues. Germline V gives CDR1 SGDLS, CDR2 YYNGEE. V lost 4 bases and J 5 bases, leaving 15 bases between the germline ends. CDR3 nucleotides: TGTGCCAGCAGCCGCCAACAGGGCCCAACCGGGGAGCTGTTTTTT. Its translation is CASSRQQGPTGELFF.

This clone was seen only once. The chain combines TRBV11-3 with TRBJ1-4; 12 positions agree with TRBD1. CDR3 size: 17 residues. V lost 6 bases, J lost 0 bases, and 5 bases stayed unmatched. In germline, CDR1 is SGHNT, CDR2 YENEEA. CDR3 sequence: CASRRGQGAATNEKLFF. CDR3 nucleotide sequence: TGTGCCAGCAGGAGGGGACAGGGGGCAGCAACTAATGAAAAACTGTTTTTT.

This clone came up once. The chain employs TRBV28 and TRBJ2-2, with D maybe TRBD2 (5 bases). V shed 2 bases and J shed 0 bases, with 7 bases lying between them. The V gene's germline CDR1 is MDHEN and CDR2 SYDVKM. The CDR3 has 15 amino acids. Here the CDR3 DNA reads TGTGCCAGCAGTTTAAGGACTCCGAACACCGGGGAGCTGTTTTTT. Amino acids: CASSLRTPNTGELFF.

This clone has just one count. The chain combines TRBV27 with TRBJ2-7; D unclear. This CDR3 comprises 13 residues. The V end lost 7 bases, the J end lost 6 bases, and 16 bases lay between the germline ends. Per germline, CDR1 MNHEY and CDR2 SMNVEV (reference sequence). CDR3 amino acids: CASILRVLREQYF. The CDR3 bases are TGTGCCAGCATCCTCCGGGTTTTGCGCGAGCAGTACTTC.

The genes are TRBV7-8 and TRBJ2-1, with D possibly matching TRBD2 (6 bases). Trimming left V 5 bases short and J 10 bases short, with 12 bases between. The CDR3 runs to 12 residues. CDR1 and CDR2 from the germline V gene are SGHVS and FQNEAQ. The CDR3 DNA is TGTGCCAGCAGCGGAGCCCGGGGGGAGCAGTTCTTC. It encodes CASSGARGEQFF.

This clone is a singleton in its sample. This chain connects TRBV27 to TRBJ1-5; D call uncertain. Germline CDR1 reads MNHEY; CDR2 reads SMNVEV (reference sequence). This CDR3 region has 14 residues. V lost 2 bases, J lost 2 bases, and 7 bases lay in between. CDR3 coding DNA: TGTGCCAGCAGTTTAGGTACGGGCAATCAGCCCCAGCATTTT. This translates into CASSLGTGNQPQHF.

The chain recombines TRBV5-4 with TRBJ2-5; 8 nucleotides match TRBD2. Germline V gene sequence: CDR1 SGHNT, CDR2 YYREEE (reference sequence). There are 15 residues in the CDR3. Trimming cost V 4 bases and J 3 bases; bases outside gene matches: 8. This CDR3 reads CASSRGGTEKETQYF. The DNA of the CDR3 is TGTGCCAGCAGCCGGGGGGGGACTGAAAAAGAGACCCAGTACTTC.

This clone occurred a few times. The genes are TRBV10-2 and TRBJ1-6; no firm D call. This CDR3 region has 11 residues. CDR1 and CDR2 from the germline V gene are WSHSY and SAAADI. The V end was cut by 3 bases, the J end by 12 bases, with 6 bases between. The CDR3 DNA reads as TGCGCCAGCAGTGATCCCCAACCCCTCCACTTT. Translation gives CASSDPQPLHF.

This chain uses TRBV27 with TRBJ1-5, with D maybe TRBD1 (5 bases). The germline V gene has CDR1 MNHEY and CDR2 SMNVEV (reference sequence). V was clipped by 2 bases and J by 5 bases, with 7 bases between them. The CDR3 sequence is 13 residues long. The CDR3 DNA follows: TGTGCCAGCAGTTTAAGCAGGGATCAGCCCCAGCATTTT. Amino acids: CASSLSRDQPQHF.

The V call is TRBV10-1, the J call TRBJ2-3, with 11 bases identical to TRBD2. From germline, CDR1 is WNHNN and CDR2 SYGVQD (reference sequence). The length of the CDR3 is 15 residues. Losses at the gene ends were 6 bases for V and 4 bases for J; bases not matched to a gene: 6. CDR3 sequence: CASSLGLAGADTQYF. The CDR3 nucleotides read TGCGCCAGCAGCCTTGGACTAGCGGGTGCAGATACGCAGTATTTT.

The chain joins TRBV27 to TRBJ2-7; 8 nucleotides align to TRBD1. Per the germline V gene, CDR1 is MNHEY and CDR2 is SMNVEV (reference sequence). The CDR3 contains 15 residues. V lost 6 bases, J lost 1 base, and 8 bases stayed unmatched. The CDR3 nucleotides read TGTGCCAGCAGCTATAGGACAGGGTCGTCCTACGAGCAGTACTTC. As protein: CASSYRTGSSYEQYF.

The chain's CDR3 is CASSPGAAYEQYF. DNA for the CDR3: TGTGCCAGCAGTCCAGGGGCTGCCTACGAGCAGTACTTC. V usage is TRBV27 and J usage is TRBJ2-7; weak D call: TRBD1 (6 bases). Germline lookup yields CDR1 MNHEY and CDR2 SMNVEV (reference sequence). The CDR3 is made up of 13 amino acids. V was trimmed by 5 bases and J by 2 bases, leaving 10 bases between them.

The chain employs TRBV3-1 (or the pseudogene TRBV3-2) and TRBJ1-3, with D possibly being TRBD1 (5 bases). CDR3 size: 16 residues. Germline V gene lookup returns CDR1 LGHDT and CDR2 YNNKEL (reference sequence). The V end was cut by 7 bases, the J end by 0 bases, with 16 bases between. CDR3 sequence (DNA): TGTGCCAGCACTTTGACCGACAGAGACTCTGGAAACACCATATATTTT. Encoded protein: CASTLTDRDSGNTIYF.

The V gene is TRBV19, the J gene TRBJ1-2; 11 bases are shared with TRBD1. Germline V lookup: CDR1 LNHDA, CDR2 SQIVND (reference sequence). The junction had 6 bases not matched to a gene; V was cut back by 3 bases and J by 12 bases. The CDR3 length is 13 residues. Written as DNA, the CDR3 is TGTGCCAGTAGTATTGCCCGGACAGGGGGCCACACCTTC. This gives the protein CASSIARTGGHTF.

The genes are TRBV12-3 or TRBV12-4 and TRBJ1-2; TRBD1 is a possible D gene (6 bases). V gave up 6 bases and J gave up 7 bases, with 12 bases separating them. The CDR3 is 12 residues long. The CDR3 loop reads CASSLTRGGYTF. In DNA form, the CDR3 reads TGTGCCAGCAGCCTCACCAGGGGTGGCTACACCTTC.

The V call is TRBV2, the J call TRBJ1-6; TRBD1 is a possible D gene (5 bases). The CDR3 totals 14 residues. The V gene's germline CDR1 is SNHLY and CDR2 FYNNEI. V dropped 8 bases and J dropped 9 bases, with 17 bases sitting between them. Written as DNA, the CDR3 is TGTGCCAGCGATAGACGACAGAGTTTTTCACCCCTCCACTTT. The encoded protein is CASDRRQSFSPLHF.

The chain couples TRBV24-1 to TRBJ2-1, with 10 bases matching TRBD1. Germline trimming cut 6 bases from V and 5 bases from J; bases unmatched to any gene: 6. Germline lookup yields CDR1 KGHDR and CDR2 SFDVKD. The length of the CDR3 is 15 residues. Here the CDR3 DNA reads TGTGCCACCAGTCGCGCGGGGACAGGGGACAATGAGCAGTTCTTC. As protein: CATSRAGTGDNEQFF.

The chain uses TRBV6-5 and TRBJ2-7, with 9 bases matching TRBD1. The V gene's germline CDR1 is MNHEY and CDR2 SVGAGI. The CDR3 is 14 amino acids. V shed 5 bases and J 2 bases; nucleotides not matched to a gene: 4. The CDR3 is CASSPRDRAYEQYV. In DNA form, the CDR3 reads TGTGCCAGCAGTCCCCGGGACAGGGCCTACGAGCAGTACGTC.

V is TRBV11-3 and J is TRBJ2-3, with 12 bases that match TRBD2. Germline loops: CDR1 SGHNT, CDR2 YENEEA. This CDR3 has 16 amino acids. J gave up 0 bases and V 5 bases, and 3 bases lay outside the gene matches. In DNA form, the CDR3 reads TGTGCCAGCAGCCCGGGACTAGCGGGCAGCACAGATACGCAGTATTTT. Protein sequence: CASSPGLAGSTDTQYF.

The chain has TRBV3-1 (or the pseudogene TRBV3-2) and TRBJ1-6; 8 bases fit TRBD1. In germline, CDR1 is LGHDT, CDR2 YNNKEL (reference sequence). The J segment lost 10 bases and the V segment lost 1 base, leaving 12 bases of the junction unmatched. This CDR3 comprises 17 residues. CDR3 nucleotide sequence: TGTGCCAGCAGCCAAGTCAGAGGTGGACAGGGTAACTCACCCCTCCACTTT. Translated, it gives CASSQVRGGQGNSPLHF.

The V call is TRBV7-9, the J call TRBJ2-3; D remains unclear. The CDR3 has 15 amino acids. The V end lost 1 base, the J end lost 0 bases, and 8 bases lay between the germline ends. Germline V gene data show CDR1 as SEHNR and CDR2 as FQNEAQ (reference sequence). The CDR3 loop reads CASSLDRTSTDTQYF. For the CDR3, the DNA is TGTGCCAGCAGCTTAGACAGAACTAGCACAGATACGCAGTATTTT.

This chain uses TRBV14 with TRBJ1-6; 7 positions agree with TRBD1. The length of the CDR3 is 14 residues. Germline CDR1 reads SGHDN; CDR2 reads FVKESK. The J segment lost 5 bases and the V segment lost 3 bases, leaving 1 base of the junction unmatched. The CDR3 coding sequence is TGTGCCAGCAGCCAGGGACAGAATAATTCACCCCTCCACTTT. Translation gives CASSQGQNNSPLHF.

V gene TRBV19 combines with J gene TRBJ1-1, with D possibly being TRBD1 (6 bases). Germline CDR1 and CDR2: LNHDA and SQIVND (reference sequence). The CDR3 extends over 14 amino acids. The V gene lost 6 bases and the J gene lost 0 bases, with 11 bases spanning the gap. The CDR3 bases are TGTGCCAGTAGCGAGGGGGTAATGAACACTGAAGCTTTCTTT. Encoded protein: CASSEGVMNTEAFF.

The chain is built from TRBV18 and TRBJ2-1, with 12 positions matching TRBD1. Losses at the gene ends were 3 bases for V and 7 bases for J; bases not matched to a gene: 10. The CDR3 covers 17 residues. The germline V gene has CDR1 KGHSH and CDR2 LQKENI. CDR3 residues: CASSPPPGTGGTNEQFF. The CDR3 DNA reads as TGTGCCAGCTCACCCCCCCCCGGGACAGGGGGCACGAATGAGCAGTTCTTC.